Listed below are T cell receptor beta chains from one sample, sequenced in a study of OX40 agonist ivuxolimab in advanced cancers. TCRdb's table, derived via immunoSEQ multiplex PCR, lists solely in-frame clones and lacks some. The data show just over 90,000 clones, 91% seen once. Material: CD4+ or CD8+ T cells sorted from blood, obtained in a trial of the OX40 agonist ivuxolimab. These receptors all stem from an adult with an advanced solid tumor such as melanoma, head and neck, liver or kidney cancer. Each CDR3 is given with its conserved first and last residue. Each record gives: V gene, J gene, CDR3 protein.

TRBV18,TRBJ1-3,CASSPRGISGNTIYF
TRBV30,TRBJ2-3,CAWSSGTLPTDTQYF
TRBV11-2,TRBJ2-2,CASSFVGRERGGELFF
TRBV29-1,TRBJ1-1,CSSRLNRGEYTEAFF
TRBV19,TRBJ2-5,CASSIERETQYF
TRBV7-2,TRBJ2-2,CASSSRDSGRGTGELFF
TRBV5-6,TRBJ2-2,CASSLLRGLNTGELFF
TRBV19,TRBJ1-2,CASSRGPAYGYTF
TRBV23-1,TRBJ2-1,CASSRSKTASRDEQFF
TRBV7-3,TRBJ2-1,CASSPGTSKYNEQFF
TRBV10-3,TRBJ1-1,CAISEGQGAGAFF
TRBV9,TRBJ2-1,CASSPQGGGLARTQDDNEQFF
TRBV7-9,TRBJ2-1,CASSPYNEQFF
TRBV28,TRBJ2-1,CASSFPTSGRTSGSSYNEQFF
TRBV11-1,TRBJ1-4,CASSFGAGEKLFF
TRBV18,TRBJ2-3,CASSPVRSGTDTQYF
TRBV21-1,TRBJ2-7,CASSSLATSGRTYEQYF
TRBV7-9,TRBJ1-2,CASSLMGQGTFSYGYTF
TRBV7-9,TRBJ1-2,CASSLDHREYGYTF
TRBV7-3,TRBJ1-2,CASSLTSRGRIDGYTF
TRBV6-1,TRBJ1-5,CASTTGGFQPQHF
TRBV7-2,TRBJ2-7,CASSRSRLSYEQYF
TRBV6-6,TRBJ1-2,CASSYSQGAGGYTF
TRBV5-1,TRBJ1-1,CASSLRGGTEAFF
TRBV11-3,TRBJ2-7,CASSIGTGSPSYEQYF
TRBV11-3,TRBJ2-7,CASSPGLADSYEQYF
TRBV15,TRBJ2-7,CATGRPGASYEQYF